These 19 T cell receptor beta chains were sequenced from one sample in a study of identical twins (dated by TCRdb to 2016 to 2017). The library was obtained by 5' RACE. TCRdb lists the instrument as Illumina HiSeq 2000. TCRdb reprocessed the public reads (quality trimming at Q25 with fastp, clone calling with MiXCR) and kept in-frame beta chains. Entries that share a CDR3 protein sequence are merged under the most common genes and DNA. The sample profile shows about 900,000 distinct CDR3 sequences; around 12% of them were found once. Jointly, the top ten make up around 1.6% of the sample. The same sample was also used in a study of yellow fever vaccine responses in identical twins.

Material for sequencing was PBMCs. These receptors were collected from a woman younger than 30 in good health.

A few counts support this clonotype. The CDR3 reads CSASVVGDGQYF. The CDR3, as DNA: TGCAGTGCTAGTGTCGTCGGGGACGGGCAGTACTTC. The gene calls are TRBV20-1 and TRBJ2-7; D is possibly TRBD1 or TRBD2 (5 bases each). Germline V lookup: CDR1 DFQATT, CDR2 SNEGSKA (reference sequence). V lost 3 bases, J lost 9 bases, and 15 bases lay in between. The CDR3 spans 12 residues.

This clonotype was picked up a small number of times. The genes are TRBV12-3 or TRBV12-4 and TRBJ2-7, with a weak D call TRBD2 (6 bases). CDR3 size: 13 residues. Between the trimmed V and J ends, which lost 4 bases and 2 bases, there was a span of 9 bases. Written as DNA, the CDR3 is TGTGCCAGCAGTTCGGGAGAAGCCTACGAGCAGTACGTC. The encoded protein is CASSSGEAYEQYV.

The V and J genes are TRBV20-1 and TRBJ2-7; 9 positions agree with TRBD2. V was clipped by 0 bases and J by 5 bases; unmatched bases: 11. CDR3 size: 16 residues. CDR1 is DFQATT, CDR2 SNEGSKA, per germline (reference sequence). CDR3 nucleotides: TGCAGTGCTAGAGATCCCCTAGGGACTAGCTTCCACGAGCAGTACTTC. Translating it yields CSARDPLGTSFHEQYF.

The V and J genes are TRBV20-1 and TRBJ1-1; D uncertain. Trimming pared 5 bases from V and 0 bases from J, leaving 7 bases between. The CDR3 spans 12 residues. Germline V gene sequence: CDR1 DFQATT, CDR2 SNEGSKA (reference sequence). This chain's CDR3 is CSAPAMNTEAFF. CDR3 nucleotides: TGCAGTGCTCCCGCCATGAACACTGAAGCTTTCTTT.

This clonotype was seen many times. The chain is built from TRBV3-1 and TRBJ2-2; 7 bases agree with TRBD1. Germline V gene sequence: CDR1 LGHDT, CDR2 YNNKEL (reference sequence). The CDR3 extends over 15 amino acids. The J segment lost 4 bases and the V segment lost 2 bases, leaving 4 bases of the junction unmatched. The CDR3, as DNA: TGTGCCAGCAGCCAAAGGGACAGTGGCACCGGGGAGCTGTTTTTT. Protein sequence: CASSQRDSGTGELFF.

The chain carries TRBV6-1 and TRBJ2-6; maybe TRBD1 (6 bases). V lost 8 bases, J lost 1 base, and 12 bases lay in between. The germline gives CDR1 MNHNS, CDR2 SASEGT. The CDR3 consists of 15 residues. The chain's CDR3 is CASGQQGSGANVLTF. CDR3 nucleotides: TGTGCCAGCGGCCAACAGGGATCTGGGGCCAACGTCCTGACTTTC.

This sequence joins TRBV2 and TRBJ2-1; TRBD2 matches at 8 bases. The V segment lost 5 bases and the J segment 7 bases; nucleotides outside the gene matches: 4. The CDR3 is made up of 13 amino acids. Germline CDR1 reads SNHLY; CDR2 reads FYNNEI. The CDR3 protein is CASSTGTRNEQFF. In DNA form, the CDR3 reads TGTGCCAGCAGTACCGGGACTAGGAATGAGCAGTTCTTC.

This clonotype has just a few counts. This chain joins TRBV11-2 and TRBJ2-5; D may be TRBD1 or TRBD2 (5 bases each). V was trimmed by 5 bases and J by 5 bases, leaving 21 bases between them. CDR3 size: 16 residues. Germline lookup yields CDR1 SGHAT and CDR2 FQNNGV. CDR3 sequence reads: CASSPLMHRDGETQYF. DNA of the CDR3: TGTGCCAGCAGCCCCCTGATGCACCGGGACGGGGAGACCCAGTACTTC.

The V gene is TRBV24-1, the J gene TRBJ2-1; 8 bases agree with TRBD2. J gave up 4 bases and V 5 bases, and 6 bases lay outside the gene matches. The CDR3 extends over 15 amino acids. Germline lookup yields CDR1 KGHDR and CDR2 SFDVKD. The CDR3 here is CATSVAGGLYNEQFF. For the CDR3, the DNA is TGTGCCACCAGTGTGGCGGGGGGCCTTTACAATGAGCAGTTCTTC.

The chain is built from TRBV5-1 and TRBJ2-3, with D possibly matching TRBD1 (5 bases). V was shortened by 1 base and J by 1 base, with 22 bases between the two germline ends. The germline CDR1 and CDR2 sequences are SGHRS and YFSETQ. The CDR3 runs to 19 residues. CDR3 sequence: CASSLWGAGPASGTDTQYF. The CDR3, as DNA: TGCGCCAGCAGCTTGTGGGGTGCAGGGCCCGCGTCGGGCACAGATACGCAGTATTTT.

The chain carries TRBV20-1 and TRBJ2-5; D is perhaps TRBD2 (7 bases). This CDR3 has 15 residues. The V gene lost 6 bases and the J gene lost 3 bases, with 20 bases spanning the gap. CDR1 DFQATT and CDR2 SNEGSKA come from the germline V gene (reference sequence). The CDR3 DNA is TGCAGTGCCAACCTGGGGGGGCAACCAGAAGAGACCCAGTACTTC. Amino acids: CSANLGGQPEETQYF.

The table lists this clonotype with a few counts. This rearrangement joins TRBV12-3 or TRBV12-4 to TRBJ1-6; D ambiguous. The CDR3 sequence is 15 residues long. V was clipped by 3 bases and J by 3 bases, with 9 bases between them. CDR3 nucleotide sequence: TGTGCCAGCAGTTTGACCCAAGTCTATAATTCACCCCTCCACTTT. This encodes CASSLTQVYNSPLHF.

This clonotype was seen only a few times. The CDR3 reads CASSYPSGSAGELFF. The CDR3 DNA sequence: TGTGCCAGCAGTTACCCGTCAGGGTCGGCCGGGGAGCTGTTTTTT. The chain uses TRBV6-5 and TRBJ2-2, with D possibly matching TRBD1 (5 bases). The CDR3 totals 15 residues. Germline V CDR1 and CDR2: MNHEY, SVGAGI. V was shortened by 2 bases and J by 6 bases, with 13 bases between the two germline ends.

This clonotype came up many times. This CDR3 reads CASSSFRGNEQFF. The DNA of the CDR3 is TGCGCCAGCAGCTCCTTTCGGGGAAATGAGCAGTTCTTC. The rearrangement links TRBV5-1 to TRBJ2-1; D may be TRBD2 (5 bases). This CDR3 is 13 amino acids long. The V end lost 3 bases, the J end lost 7 bases, and 11 bases lay between the germline ends. Germline V gene sequence: CDR1 SGHRS, CDR2 YFSETQ.

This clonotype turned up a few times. The CDR3 DNA follows: TGTGCCAGCAGCCAAGATCCGTTCAGTACGGGAGAGACCCAGTACTTC. Translated, it gives CASSQDPFSTGETQYF. V usage is TRBV3-1 and J usage is TRBJ2-5; D is unresolved. The CDR3 extends over 16 amino acids. CDR1 and CDR2 from the germline V gene are LGHDT and YNNKEL (reference sequence). The V gene lost 0 bases and the J gene lost 4 bases, with 15 bases spanning the gap.

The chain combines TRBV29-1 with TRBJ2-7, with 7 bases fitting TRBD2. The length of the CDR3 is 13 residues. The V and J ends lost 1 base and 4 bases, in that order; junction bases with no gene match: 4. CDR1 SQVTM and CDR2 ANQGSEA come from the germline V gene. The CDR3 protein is CSVEGGSLYEQYF. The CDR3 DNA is TGCAGCGTTGAAGGCGGGAGTCTTTACGAGCAGTACTTC.

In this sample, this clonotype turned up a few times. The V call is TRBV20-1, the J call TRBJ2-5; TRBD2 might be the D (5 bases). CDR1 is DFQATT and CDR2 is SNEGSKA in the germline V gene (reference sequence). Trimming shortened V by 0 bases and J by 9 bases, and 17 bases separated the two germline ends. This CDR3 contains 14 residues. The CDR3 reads CSARDLSGPMAQYF. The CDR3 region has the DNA TGCAGTGCTAGAGATCTGAGCGGCCCTATGGCCCAGTACTTC.

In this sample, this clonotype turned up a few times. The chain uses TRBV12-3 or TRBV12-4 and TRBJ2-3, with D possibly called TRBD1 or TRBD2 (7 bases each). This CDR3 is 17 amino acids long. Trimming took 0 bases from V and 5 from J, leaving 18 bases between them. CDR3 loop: CASSLALQGRAGDTQYF. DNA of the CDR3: TGTGCCAGCAGTTTAGCGCTACAGGGGAGGGCTGGAGATACGCAGTATTTT.

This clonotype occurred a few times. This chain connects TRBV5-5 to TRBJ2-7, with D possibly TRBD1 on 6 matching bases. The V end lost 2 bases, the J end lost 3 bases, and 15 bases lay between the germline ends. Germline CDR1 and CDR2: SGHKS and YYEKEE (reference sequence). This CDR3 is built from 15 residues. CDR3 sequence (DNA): TGTGCCAGCAGCTTTTCAAGGACAGAGAGCTACGAGCAGTACGTC. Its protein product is CASSFSRTESYEQYV.